This TCR beta chain was profiled in a study of T cell responses to AZD1222 COVID-19 vaccine. Study-wide points: Nearly half of unique spike-specific TCRs reportedly avoided B.1.351 and B.1.1.7 mutated regions. The donors showed a predominance of white British ancestry and of females, with possible underestimation of clonal diversity.

Turning to this clone: Its antigen is not known. One end of the junction is discordant with germline, which a read error may explain.

Germline V gene data show CDR1 as SNHLY and CDR2 as FYNNEI. The CDR3 runs 15 residues. Assay: immunoSEQ multiplex PCR; the TCRdb copy retains only in-frame clones and omits some. The sample has some 150,000 clones; 90% are singletons. The chain employs TRBV2 and TRBJ2-2; D could derive from TRBD1 or TRBD2 (6 bases each). The sequencing used peripheral blood, collected on day 0 of AZD1222 vaccination. The sequence was obtained from an adult in good health. The CDR3 spells CASAKDRGPTGGLFF. The CDR3 DNA follows: TGTGCCAGCGCGAAAGACCGGGGGCCCACCGGGGGGCTGTTTTTT. Full variable domain (rest looked up from reference TRBV2 and TRBJ2-2): EPEVTQTPSHQVTQMGQEVILRCVPISNHLYFYWYRQILGQKVEFLVSFYNNEISEKSEIFDDQFSVERPDGSNFTLKIRSTKLEDSAMYFCASAKDRGPTGGLFFGEGSRLTVL.